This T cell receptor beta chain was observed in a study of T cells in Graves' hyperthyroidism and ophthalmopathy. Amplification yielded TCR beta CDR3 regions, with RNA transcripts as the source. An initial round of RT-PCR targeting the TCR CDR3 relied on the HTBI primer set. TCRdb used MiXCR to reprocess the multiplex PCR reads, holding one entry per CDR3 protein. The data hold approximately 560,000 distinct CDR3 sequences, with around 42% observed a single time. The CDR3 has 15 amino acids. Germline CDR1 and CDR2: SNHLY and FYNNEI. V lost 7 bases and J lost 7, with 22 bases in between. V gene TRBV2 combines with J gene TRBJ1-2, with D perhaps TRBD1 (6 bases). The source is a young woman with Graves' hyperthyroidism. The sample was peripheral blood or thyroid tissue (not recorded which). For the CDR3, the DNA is TGTGCCAGCATCCGTCGGGGACCAGAAGGGGGTGGCTACACCTTC. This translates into CASIRRGPEGGGYTF.